This T cell receptor beta chain emerged from a study of CXCR3-negative and CXCR3-positive naive CD8 T cells. The CDR3 length is 13 residues. Concerning this clonotype: Antigen: not known.

Preparation of TRB cDNA libraries relied on 5' RACE carrying UMI labels. TCRdb re-analyzed the 5' RACE reads; it lists each CDR3 protein once, without DNA. The sample data list some 130,000 distinct CDR3 sequences. Study-wide points: Naive cells positive for CXCR3 carried more hydrophobic TRB CDR3s than CXCR3-negative ones.

The chain employs TRBV21-1 and TRBJ1-1; TCRdb calls TRBD1, which cannot be checked without DNA. TRBV21-1 is a documented pseudogene. The clonotype was recovered from a human donor in good health. Some clones in this sample may be carry-over from other donors' samples. Sequences were obtained from naive CXCR3+ CD8+ T cells from blood. Indicated subset: CD45RO-CCR7+CD27+CD95- naive CD8+ T cells expressing CXCR3 (TNR3+). CDR3 sequence: CASKRQGLTEAFF.